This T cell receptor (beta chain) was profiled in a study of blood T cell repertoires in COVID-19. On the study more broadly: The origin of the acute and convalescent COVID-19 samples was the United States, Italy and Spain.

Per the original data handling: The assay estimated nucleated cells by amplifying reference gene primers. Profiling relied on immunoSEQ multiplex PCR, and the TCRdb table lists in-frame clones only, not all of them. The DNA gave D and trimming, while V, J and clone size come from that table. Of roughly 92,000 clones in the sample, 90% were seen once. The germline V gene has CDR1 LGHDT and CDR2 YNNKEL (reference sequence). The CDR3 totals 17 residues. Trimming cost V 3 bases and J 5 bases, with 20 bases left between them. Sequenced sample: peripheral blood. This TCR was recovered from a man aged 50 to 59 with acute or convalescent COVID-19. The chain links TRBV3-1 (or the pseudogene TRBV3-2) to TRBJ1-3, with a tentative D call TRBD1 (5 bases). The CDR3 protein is CASSHLAGGGLRNTIYF. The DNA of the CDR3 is TGTGCCAGCAGCCATCTTGCCGGGGGAGGATTGCGAAACACCATATATTTT.